A single T cell receptor beta chain is shown here with its context. No antigen is known for it. This same CDR3 is encoded by further DNA sequences in the sample. These data belong to a study of shared clonotypes between healthy human individuals. Study results and caveats: The represented genetic and exposure-history diversity was limited by the small number of donors.

The CDR3 sequence is 15 residues long. Germline values: CDR1 MDHEN, CDR2 SYDVKM. The V end lost 6 bases, the J end lost 4 bases, and 16 bases lay between the germline ends. Clones were read by immunoSEQ multiplex PCR, and TCRdb kept only the in-frame ones, dropping some. Among some 2,100,000 clones listed, about 93% were seen once. Cells designated naive CD8 were CD45RO-negative and were positively selected for CCR7, with terminally differentiated effector memory CD45RA+ cells excluded. The TCR originated in a man aged 18 to 35 in good health. Some clones in this sample may be carry-over from other donors' samples. The sequenced sample consisted of naive CD8+ T cells from PBMCs. The chain carries TRBV28 and TRBJ1-3; maybe TRBD1 (5 bases). The CDR3: CASSRGTYSGNTIYF. The CDR3 coding sequence is TGTGCCAGCAGCCGTGGGACTTACTCGGGAAACACCATATATTTT.